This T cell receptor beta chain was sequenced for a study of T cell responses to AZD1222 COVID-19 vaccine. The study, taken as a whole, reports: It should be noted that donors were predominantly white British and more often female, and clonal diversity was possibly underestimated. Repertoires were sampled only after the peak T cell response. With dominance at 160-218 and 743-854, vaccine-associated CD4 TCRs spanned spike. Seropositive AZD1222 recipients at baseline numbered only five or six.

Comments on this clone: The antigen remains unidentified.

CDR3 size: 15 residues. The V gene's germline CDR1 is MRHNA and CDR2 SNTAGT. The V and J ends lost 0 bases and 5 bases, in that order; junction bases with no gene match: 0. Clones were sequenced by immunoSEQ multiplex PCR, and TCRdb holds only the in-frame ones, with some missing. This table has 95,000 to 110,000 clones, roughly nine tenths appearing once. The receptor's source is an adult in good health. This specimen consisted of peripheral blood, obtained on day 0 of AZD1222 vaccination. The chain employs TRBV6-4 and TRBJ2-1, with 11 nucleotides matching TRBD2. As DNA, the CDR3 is TGTGCCAGCAGTGACTCGACTAGCGGGGACAATGAGCAGTTCTTC. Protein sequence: CASSDSTSGDNEQFF.